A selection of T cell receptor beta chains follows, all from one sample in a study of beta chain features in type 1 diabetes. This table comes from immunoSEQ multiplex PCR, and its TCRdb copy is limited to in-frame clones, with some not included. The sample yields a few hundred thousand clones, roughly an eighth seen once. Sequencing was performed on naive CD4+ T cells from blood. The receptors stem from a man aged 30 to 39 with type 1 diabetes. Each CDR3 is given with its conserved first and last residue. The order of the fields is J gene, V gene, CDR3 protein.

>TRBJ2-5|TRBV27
CASSLRWTDQETQYF
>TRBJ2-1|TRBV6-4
CASSPGLGEQFF
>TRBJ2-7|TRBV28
CASSLGGYEQYF
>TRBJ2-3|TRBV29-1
CSVLFYTQYF
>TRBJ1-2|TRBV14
CASSSPGAGEYGYTF
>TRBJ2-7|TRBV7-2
CASSRQGVEQYF
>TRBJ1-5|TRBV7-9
CASSLGDRQPQHF
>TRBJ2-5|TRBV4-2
CASSQDQGTGPQETQYF
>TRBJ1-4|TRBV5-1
CASSPGQLATNEKLFF
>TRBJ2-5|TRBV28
CASRTSGQGERETQYF
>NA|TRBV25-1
CASSESGGRVEQYF
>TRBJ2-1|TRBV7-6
CASSVVASLNNEQFF
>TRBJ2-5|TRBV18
CASSETGAQETQYF
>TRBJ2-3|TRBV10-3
CAISEKGQGEDTQYF
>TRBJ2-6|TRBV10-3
CAIRQGSSGANVLTF
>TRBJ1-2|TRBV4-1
CASSQDRGYGYTF
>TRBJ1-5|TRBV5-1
CASSLDSLQPQHF
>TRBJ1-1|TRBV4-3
CASSQGTGDTVNTEAFF
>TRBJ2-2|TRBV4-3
CASSQGRTGELFF
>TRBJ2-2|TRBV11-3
CASSRDRARTGELFF
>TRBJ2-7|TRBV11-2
CASSPRTGNNEQYF
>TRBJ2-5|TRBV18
CASSLNRDETQYF
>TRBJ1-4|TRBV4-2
CASSQDSNEKLFF
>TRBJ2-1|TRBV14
CASSRQWGGRYNEQFF
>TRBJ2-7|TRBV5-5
CASSLGQGKYEQYF
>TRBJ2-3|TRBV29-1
CSGDRGKADTQYF
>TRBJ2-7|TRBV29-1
CSVVGAIAGGIHEQYF
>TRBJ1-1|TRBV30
CAWGRTEAFF
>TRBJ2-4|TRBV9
CASSVAGGDLSKNIQYF
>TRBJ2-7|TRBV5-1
CASSLRTGSYEQYF
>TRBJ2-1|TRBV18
CASSPTSGNNEQFF
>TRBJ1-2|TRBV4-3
CASSQEPGLGYTF
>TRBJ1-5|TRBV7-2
CASSLGQGRNQPQHF
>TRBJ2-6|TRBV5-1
CASSSIQGASGANVLTF
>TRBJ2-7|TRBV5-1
CASSLSPQPISYEQYF
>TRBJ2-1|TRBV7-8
CASSRIALSSYNEQFF
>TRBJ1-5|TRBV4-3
CASSQGWGQGNQPQHF
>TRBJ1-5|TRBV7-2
CASSLWTASGQPQHF
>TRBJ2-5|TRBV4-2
CASSQGRLAGVGETQYF
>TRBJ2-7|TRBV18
CASSPRAGNSYEQYF
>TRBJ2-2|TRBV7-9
CASSLTGSVSGELFF
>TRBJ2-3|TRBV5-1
CASSFQGEDTQYF
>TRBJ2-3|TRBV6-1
CASSVLAGGRYTQYF
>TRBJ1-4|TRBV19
CASSRGTGSKEKLFF
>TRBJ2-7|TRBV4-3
CASSPRQDTKQYF
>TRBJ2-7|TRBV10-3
CAISEGEDEQYF
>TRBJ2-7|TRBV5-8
CASSFREPSSYEQYF
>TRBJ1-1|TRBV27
CASSPIDRDRGPTFF
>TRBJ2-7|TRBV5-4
CASSSKDRNPYEQYF
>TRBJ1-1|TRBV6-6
CASSPRGGRMNTEAFF
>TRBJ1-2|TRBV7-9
CASSLAQGSGGYTF
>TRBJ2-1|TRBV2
CASRSDNEQFF
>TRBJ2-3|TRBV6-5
CASSRLGTDTQYF
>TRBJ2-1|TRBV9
CASSLGGAGWGNEQFF